This passage covers 22 T cell receptor beta chains from one sample sequenced in a study of T cells after yellow fever vaccination. TCRdb re-called the 5' RACE reads through MiXCR, storing one row per CDR3 protein. The sample carries around 400,000 distinct CDR3 sequences, roughly 12% recorded once. Sequenced here: PBMCs, sampled on the day of the first yellow fever vaccination. The receptors stem from a man between 18 and 35 years old who received the YFV17D yellow fever vaccine.

The rearrangement uses TRBV13 and TRBJ1-2; no definite D call. Trimming pared 4 bases from V and 3 bases from J, leaving 9 bases between. This CDR3 is built from 13 residues. Per germline, CDR1 PRHDT and CDR2 FYEKMQ (reference sequence). This chain's CDR3 is CASSSRSDYGYTF. Written as DNA, the CDR3 is TGTGCCAGCAGCTCGAGATCGGACTATGGCTACACCTTC.

This sequence joins TRBV20-1 and TRBJ2-2; D tentatively reads TRBD1 or TRBD2 (6 bases each). This CDR3 is 16 amino acids long. Germline V gene data show CDR1 as DFQATT and CDR2 as SNEGSKA (reference sequence). V shed 0 bases and J shed 5 bases, with 16 bases lying between them. As DNA, the CDR3 is TGCAGTGCTAGAGACCACATGAGGGGGGAAACCGGGGAGCTGTTTTTT. Amino acids: CSARDHMRGETGELFF.

This clonotype has more than one count but fewer than ten. The rearrangement joins TRBV20-1 to TRBJ1-5; perhaps TRBD1 as D (5 bases). Germline values: CDR1 DFQATT, CDR2 SNEGSKA (reference sequence). Trimming pared 1 base from V and 4 bases from J, leaving 11 bases between. CDR3 length: 14 residues. CDR3 DNA: TGCAGTGCTAGAGGGGGACGAGGAAATCAGCCCCAGCATTTT. Its translation is CSARGGRGNQPQHF.

At least ten counts were recorded for this clonotype. The chain uses TRBV6-5 and TRBJ2-1, with D perhaps TRBD1 or TRBD2 (5 bases each). CDR1 is MNHEY, CDR2 SVGAGI, per germline. The CDR3 contains 16 residues. V was trimmed by 2 bases and J by 0 bases, leaving 11 bases between them. CDR3 coding DNA: TGTGCCAGCAGTTACCAAGCAGGGAGCTCCTACAATGAGCAGTTCTTC. Amino acids: CASSYQAGSSYNEQFF.

The chain couples TRBV7-2 to TRBJ2-1, with 9 bases identical to TRBD2. V trimming: 5 bases; J trimming: 2 bases; junction bases outside the gene matches: 4. CDR1 and CDR2 (germline): SGHTA, FQGNSA. The CDR3 consists of 15 residues. The CDR3 bases are TGTGCCAGCAGCGGTAGCGGGGGCGCCTACAATGAGCAGTTCTTC. It specifies CASSGSGGAYNEQFF.

This clonotype was observed at least ten times. V and J are TRBV28 and TRBJ2-1; D assignment may be TRBD1 or TRBD2 (5 bases each). The V gene's germline CDR1 is MDHEN and CDR2 SYDVKM. The CDR3 length is 13 residues. V was cut by 6 bases and J by 7 bases, with 13 bases left in between. The CDR3 loop is CASSVVWGNEQFF. DNA for the CDR3: TGTGCCAGCAGCGTAGTTTGGGGGAATGAGCAGTTCTTC.

This chain links TRBV4-3 with TRBJ1-2; perhaps TRBD1 as D (5 bases). Trimming stripped 2 bases from V and 4 bases from J, with 14 bases between. Per the germline V gene, CDR1 is LGHNA and CDR2 is YSLEER. CDR3 length: 15 residues. The CDR3 loop reads CASSQRLRGTYGYTF. CDR3 nucleotides: TGCGCCAGCAGCCAAAGGTTAAGAGGGACCTATGGCTACACCTTC.

The genes are TRBV19 and TRBJ2-7; tentative D call: TRBD2 (5 bases). Germline CDR1 LNHDA, CDR2 SQIVND (reference sequence). This CDR3 is built from 15 residues. Deletions cut 6 bases from V and 2 bases from J, with 17 bases between. CDR3 DNA sequence: TGTGCCAGTAGCCCTGGGAGTCCCCTCACCTACGAGCAGTACTTC. Translating it yields CASSPGSPLTYEQYF. Full variable domain (outside the CDR3, taken from reference TRBV19 and TRBJ2-7): DGGITQSPKYLFRKEGQNVTLSCEQNLNHDAMYWYRQDPGQGLRLIYYSQIVNDFQKGDIAEGYSVSREKKESFPLTVTSAQKNPTAFYLCASSPGSPLTYEQYFGPGTRLTVT.

The chain has TRBV5-6 and TRBJ2-5; possible D gene TRBD2, 6 bases. From germline, CDR1 is SGHDT and CDR2 YYEEEE. This CDR3 has 14 residues. The germline V and J ends were trimmed by 3 bases and 0 bases, with 9 bases remaining between them. The CDR3 DNA reads as TGTGCCAGCAGCTCCAGGGACTACCAAGAGACCCAGTACTTC. This sequence encodes CASSSRDYQETQYF.

In this sample, this clonotype turned up a few times. The V call is TRBV12-3 or TRBV12-4, the J call TRBJ2-7, with 12 bases fitting TRBD1. The length of the CDR3 is 16 residues. With V trimmed by 2 bases and J by 3 bases, 5 bases remained unmatched. The CDR3 region is CASSLPGTGGIYEQYF. DNA of the CDR3: TGTGCCAGCAGTTTACCCGGGACAGGGGGCATCTACGAGCAGTACTTC.

This clonotype was picked up a small number of times. This sequence joins TRBV7-2 and TRBJ2-7; no definite D call. The germline gives CDR1 SGHTA, CDR2 FQGNSA. The CDR3 has 13 amino acids. The V end was cut by 4 bases, the J end by 1 base, with 8 bases between. Here the CDR3 reads CASSSGHSYEQYF. The CDR3 DNA sequence: TGTGCCAGCAGCTCCGGCCATTCCTACGAGCAGTACTTC.

This clonotype has just a few counts. The CDR3 here is CASSRISSTYEQYF. Written as DNA, the CDR3 is TGTGCCAGCAGCCGGATTAGCTCGACCTACGAGCAGTACTTC. This rearrangement joins TRBV3-1 to TRBJ2-7, with D uncertain. V was cut by 4 bases and J by 2 bases, with 12 bases left in between. Germline loops: CDR1 LGHDT, CDR2 YNNKEL (reference sequence). CDR3 length equals 14 residues.

This clonotype turned up a few times. V and J are TRBV7-8 and TRBJ1-5; D gene ambiguous. The CDR3 is 13 amino acids. V dropped 0 bases and J dropped 4 bases, with 4 bases sitting between them. Per germline, CDR1 SGHVS and CDR2 FQNEAQ. CDR3 DNA sequence: TGTGCCAGCAGCTTAGCGCGTAATCAGCCCCAGCATTTT. Its translation is CASSLARNQPQHF.

This clonotype was seen more than once but under ten times. The rearrangement links TRBV7-2 to TRBJ2-7; D is undetermined. The length of the CDR3 is 13 residues. The germline CDR1 and CDR2 sequences are SGHTA and FQGNSA. Trimming shortened V by 1 base and J by 3 bases, and 7 bases separated the two germline ends. CDR3 sequence: CASSLVDDYEQYV. CDR3 DNA: TGTGCCAGCAGCTTAGTGGACGACTACGAGCAGTACGTC.

This clonotype has a handful of counts. V is TRBV18 and J is TRBJ2-3, with unresolved D. This CDR3 region has 15 residues. Trimming left V 5 bases short and J 6 bases short, with 18 bases between. CDR1 KGHSH and CDR2 LQKENI come from the germline V gene. The CDR3 region is CASSSGLESMDTQYF. The CDR3 bases are TGTGCCAGCTCATCCGGTCTGGAATCTATGGATACGCAGTATTTT.

The gene calls are TRBV5-5 and TRBJ2-7; 8 positions agree with TRBD2. This CDR3 contains 15 residues. The V segment lost 4 bases and the J segment 4 bases; nucleotides outside the gene matches: 10. Per germline, CDR1 SGHKS and CDR2 YYEKEE (reference sequence). CDR3 loop: CASSPWARGGYEQYV. CDR3 sequence (DNA): TGTGCCAGCAGCCCCTGGGCACGGGGGGGGTACGAGCAGTACGTC.

V and J are TRBV12-3 or TRBV12-4 and TRBJ1-1, with D perhaps TRBD1 (5 bases). This CDR3 contains 14 residues. Trimming removed 4 bases at V and 4 bases at J, with 13 bases between. Written as DNA, the CDR3 is TGTGCCAGCAGTTCAACCAGGGACCCCACTGAAGCTTTCTTT. Protein sequence: CASSSTRDPTEAFF.

Ten or more counts support this clonotype. This chain links TRBV12-3 or TRBV12-4 with TRBJ2-1; either TRBD1 or TRBD2 may supply D (5 bases each). The CDR3 consists of 14 residues. V gave up 7 bases and J gave up 7 bases, with 17 bases separating them. CDR3 coding DNA: TGTGCCAGCAATCTATTTGGGGGTGGGAATGAGCAGTTCTTC. Amino acids: CASNLFGGGNEQFF.

This sequence joins TRBV11-2 and TRBJ2-7; 8 bases fit TRBD1. After removal of 5 bases from V and 2 bases from J, the junction contained 8 bases not matched to a gene. Looked up from germline, CDR1 is SGHAT and CDR2 is FQNNGV. The CDR3 is 15 residues long. The CDR3 region is CASSPPDREAYEQYF. In DNA, the CDR3 is TGTGCCAGCAGCCCCCCGGACAGGGAAGCCTACGAGCAGTACTTC.

This clonotype showed up many times. The chain joins TRBV7-2 to TRBJ1-5, with 9 bases that match TRBD1. V gave up 4 bases and J gave up 6 bases; unmatched junction bases: 4. Germline-derived CDR1 and CDR2 are SGHTA and FQGNSA. The CDR3 spans 14 residues. Here the CDR3 DNA reads TGTGCCAGCAGCTCGGGACAGGGCAGTCAGCCCCAGCATTTT. Translated: CASSSGQGSQPQHF.

This clonotype has a count of ten or more. CDR3 bases: TGTGCCAGCAGCTCCCTGACGTCAAGTCAGTACTTC. Encoded protein: CASSSLTSSQYF. The gene calls are TRBV5-6 and TRBJ2-7; no firm D call. This CDR3 is built from 12 residues. The ends were cut back, 3 bases at V and 10 bases at J, with 14 bases in the middle. The germline CDR1 and CDR2 sequences are SGHDT and YYEEEE.

The sample holds a few counts of this clonotype. The chain is built from TRBV7-2 and TRBJ2-3; TRBD1 agrees at 7 bases. The J segment lost 3 bases and the V segment lost 5 bases, leaving 11 bases of the junction unmatched. Germline V gives CDR1 SGHTA, CDR2 FQGNSA. This CDR3 comprises 16 residues. The CDR3 sequence is CASSPRTGYRTDTQYF. The CDR3 DNA reads as TGTGCCAGCAGCCCGAGGACAGGATATAGAACAGATACGCAGTATTTT.